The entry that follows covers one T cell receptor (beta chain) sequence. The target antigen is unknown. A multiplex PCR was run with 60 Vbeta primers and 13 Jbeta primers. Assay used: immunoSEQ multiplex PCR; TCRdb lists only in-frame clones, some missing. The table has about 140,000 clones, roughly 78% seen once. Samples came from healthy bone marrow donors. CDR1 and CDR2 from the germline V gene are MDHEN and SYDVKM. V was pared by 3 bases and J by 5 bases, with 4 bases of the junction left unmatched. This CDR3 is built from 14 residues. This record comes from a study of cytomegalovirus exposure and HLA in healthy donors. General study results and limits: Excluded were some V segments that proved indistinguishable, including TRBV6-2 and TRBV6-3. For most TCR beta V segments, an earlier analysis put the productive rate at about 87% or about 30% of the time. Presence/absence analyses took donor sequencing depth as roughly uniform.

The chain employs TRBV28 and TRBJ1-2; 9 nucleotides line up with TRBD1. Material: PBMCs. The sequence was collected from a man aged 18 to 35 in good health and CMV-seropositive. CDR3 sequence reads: CASSFGDRGYGYTF. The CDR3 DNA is TGTGCCAGCAGTTTCGGAGACAGGGGGTATGGCTACACCTTC.